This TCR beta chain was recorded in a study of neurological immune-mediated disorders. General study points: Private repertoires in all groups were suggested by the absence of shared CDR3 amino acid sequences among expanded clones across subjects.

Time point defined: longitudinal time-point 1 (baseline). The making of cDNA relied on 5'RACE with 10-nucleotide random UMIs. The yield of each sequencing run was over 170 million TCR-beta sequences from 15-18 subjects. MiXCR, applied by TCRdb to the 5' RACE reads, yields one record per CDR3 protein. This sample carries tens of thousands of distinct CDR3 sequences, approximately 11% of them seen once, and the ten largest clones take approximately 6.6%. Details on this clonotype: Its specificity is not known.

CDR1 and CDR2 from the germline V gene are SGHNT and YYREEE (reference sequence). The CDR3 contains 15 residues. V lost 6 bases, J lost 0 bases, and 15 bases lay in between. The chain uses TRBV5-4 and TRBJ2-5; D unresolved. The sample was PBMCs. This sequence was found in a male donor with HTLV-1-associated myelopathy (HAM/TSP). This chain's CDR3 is CASTPGQSYQETQYF. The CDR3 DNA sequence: TGTGCCAGCACCCCGGGCCAATCGTACCAAGAGACCCAGTACTTC.